These 24 T cell receptor beta chains were all obtained from the same sample, sequenced in a study of T cell responses to AZD1222 COVID-19 vaccine. Measured with immunoSEQ multiplex PCR; TCRdb has only the in-frame clones, and not every one. The repertoire holds approximately 90,000 clones, with 80% to 90% as singletons. The sample was peripheral blood, taken on day 0 of AZD1222 vaccination. These receptors were collected from an adult in good health.

This clone was counted a few times. The CDR3: CASRPSRDRANFF. The CDR3 DNA is TGTGCCAGTAGGCCATCCCGGGACAGGGCTAATTTCTTC. The chain joins TRBV19 to TRBJ2-1; 9 nucleotides line up with TRBD1. The CDR3 loop spans 13 amino acids. The germline gives CDR1 LNHDA, CDR2 SQIVND (reference sequence). The V gene end was trimmed by 6 bases and the J gene end by 16 bases; junction bases not matched to a gene: 13.

This chain links TRBV7-2 with TRBJ2-2; 12 nucleotides match TRBD2. V shed 4 bases, J shed 7 bases, and the junction held 7 bases outside the gene matches. Germline CDR1 and CDR2: SGHTA and FQGNSA. The CDR3 covers 16 residues. This CDR3 reads CASSSRTSGANGELFF. The CDR3 bases are TGTGCCAGCAGCTCCCGGACTAGCGGGGCGAACGGGGAGCTGTTTTTT.

This clone was recorded a few times. This rearrangement joins TRBV28 to TRBJ1-5; the match to TRBD1 covers 9 bases. Per the germline V gene, CDR1 is MDHEN and CDR2 is SYDVKM. The CDR3 has 16 amino acids. V shed 6 bases, J shed 5 bases, and the junction held 11 bases outside the gene matches. CDR3 loop: CASSPHTGGADQPQHF. The CDR3 DNA is TGTGCCAGCAGCCCCCACACAGGGGGCGCGGATCAGCCCCAGCATTTT.

This sequence joins TRBV19 and TRBJ2-7; 7 bases map to TRBD2. Germline CDR1 LNHDA, CDR2 SQIVND (reference sequence). V dropped 5 bases and J dropped 3; count of bases not matched to a gene: 13. CDR3 length: 16 amino acids. The DNA of the CDR3 is TGTGCCAGTAGTCCCAACGGGGAGGGTTCCGTCTACGAGCAGTACTTC. Translating gives CASSPNGEGSVYEQYF.

The J gene is TRBJ2-2, the V gene TRBV28, with 9 bases identical to TRBD1. The CDR3 has 15 residues. Germline trimming cut 8 bases from V and 1 base from J; bases unmatched to any gene: 5. CDR1 is MDHEN and CDR2 is SYDVKM in the germline V gene. The CDR3: CASHSGQGNTGELFF. CDR3 DNA sequence: TGTGCCAGCCACTCGGGACAGGGGAACACCGGGGAGCTGTTTTTT.

This chain joins TRBV5-1 and TRBJ2-7, with 8 bases fitting TRBD1. Germline V gene sequence: CDR1 SGHRS, CDR2 YFSETQ. The CDR3 runs to 15 residues. V lost 1 base and J lost 2; bases outside the gene matches: 5. The CDR3: CASSLRGTGAYEQYF. DNA for the CDR3: TGCGCCAGCAGCTTGCGTGGGACAGGAGCCTACGAGCAGTACTTC. Full variable domain (remainder filled in from reference TRBV5-1 and TRBJ2-7): KAGVTQTPRYLIKTRGQQVTLSCSPISGHRSVSWYQQTPGQGLQFLFEYFSETQRNKGNFPGRFSGRQFSNSRSEMNVSTLELGDSALYLCASSLRGTGAYEQYFGPGTRLTVT.

The J gene is TRBJ2-7, the V gene TRBV5-5; D is tentatively TRBD1 or TRBD2 (5 bases each). Trimming pared 0 bases from V and 3 bases from J, leaving 13 bases between. The CDR3 contains 15 residues. The germline CDR1 and CDR2 sequences are SGHKS and YYEKEE (reference sequence). The DNA for the CDR3 is TGTGCCAGCAGCTTGGGGGGGTCCCGAAACTACGAGCAGTACTTC. Protein: CASSLGGSRNYEQYF.

This clone was seen a single time. CDR3 in amino acids: CASSLASGLNQPQHF. Written as DNA, the CDR3 is TGTGCCAGCAGCTTAGCGTCAGGGCTCAATCAGCCCCAGCATTTT. The genes are TRBV7-6 and TRBJ1-5, with D possibly being TRBD1 (5 bases). V lost 0 bases to trimming and J lost 3 bases, with 9 bases between them. The CDR3 is 15 amino acids. The germline V gene encodes CDR1 SGHVS and CDR2 FNYEAQ.

This chain connects TRBV12-3 or TRBV12-4 to TRBJ1-2; D gene unclear. This CDR3 is 12 amino acids long. V was cut by 0 bases and J by 6 bases, with 5 bases left in between. The CDR3 reads CASSLARDGYTF. Here the CDR3 DNA reads TGTGCCAGCAGTTTAGCGCGAGATGGCTACACCTTC.

This CDR3 is CASNGLAGYNEQFF. Here the CDR3 DNA reads TGTGCCAGCAATGGACTAGCGGGTTACAATGAGCAGTTCTTC. The chain recombines TRBV6-5 with TRBJ2-1; TRBD2 aligns across 11 bases. The CDR3 has 14 residues. CDR1 is MNHEY, CDR2 SVGAGI, per germline. The ends lost 7 bases at V and 4 bases at J; junction bases unmatched: 3.

This clone was picked up a small number of times. The chain employs TRBV19 and TRBJ1-5, with D possibly matching TRBD1 (5 bases). V lost 0 bases and J 2 bases, leaving 8 bases between the germline ends. CDR3 length: 15 amino acids. The V gene's germline CDR1 is LNHDA and CDR2 SQIVND (reference sequence). The CDR3 nucleotides read TGTGCCAGTAGTATAGAGGGAGGGGGCAATCAGCCCCAGCATTTT. Its translation is CASSIEGGGNQPQHF. Variable domain in full (rest from reference TRBV19 and TRBJ1-5): DGGITQSPKYLFRKEGQNVTLSCEQNLNHDAMYWYRQDPGQGLRLIYYSQIVNDFQKGDIAEGYSVSREKKESFPLTVTSAQKNPTAFYLCASSIEGGGNQPQHFGDGTRLSIL.

V usage is TRBV27 and J usage is TRBJ2-7; TRBD2 aligns across 7 bases. Germline CDR1 reads MNHEY; CDR2 reads SMNVEV (reference sequence). The ends lost 2 bases at V and 0 bases at J; junction bases unmatched: 7. The CDR3 has 16 amino acids. This chain's CDR3 is CASSLGSGASSYEQYF. CDR3 nucleotides: TGTGCCAGCAGTTTAGGGAGCGGGGCCAGCTCCTACGAGCAGTACTTC.

V usage is TRBV6-5 and J usage is TRBJ2-5; D is uncertain. V was shortened by 4 bases and J by 0 bases, with 3 bases between the two germline ends. The CDR3 contains 12 residues. Per the germline V gene, CDR1 is MNHEY and CDR2 is SVGAGI. This CDR3 reads CASSSYQETQYF. In DNA form, the CDR3 reads TGTGCCAGCAGTTCGTACCAAGAGACCCAGTACTTC.

V is TRBV5-1 and J is TRBJ2-7; D remains ambiguous. Per the germline V gene, CDR1 is SGHRS and CDR2 is YFSETQ. CDR3 length: 13 amino acids. V dropped 1 base and J dropped 3 bases, with 8 bases sitting between them. CDR3 loop: CASSLTLSYEQYF. The CDR3 bases are TGCGCCAGCAGCTTGACTTTAAGCTACGAGCAGTACTTC. Using reference TRBV5-1 and TRBJ2-7 for the parts outside the CDR3, the full variable domain is KAGVTQTPRYLIKTRGQQVTLSCSPISGHRSVSWYQQTPGQGLQFLFEYFSETQRNKGNFPGRFSGRQFSNSRSEMNVSTLELGDSALYLCASSLTLSYEQYFGPGTRLTVT.

The V and J genes are TRBV27 and TRBJ2-7, with 9 bases aligning to TRBD2. Per the germline V gene, CDR1 is MNHEY and CDR2 is SMNVEV (reference sequence). Trimming removed 2 bases from V and 4 bases from J; junction bases left unmatched: 6. The CDR3 runs to 15 residues. The CDR3 DNA is TGTGCCAGCAGTTTAGGCCTAGCGGGGACTTACGAGCAGTACTTC. Residues: CASSLGLAGTYEQYF.

This rearrangement joins TRBV27 to TRBJ2-2; D not certain. The CDR3 sequence is 14 residues long. The V gene's germline CDR1 is MNHEY and CDR2 SMNVEV (reference sequence). The germline V and J ends were trimmed by 4 bases and 1 base, with 7 bases remaining between them. The CDR3 sequence: CASSYFLNTGELFF. The CDR3, as DNA: TGTGCCAGCAGTTATTTTCTGAACACCGGGGAGCTGTTTTTT.

J is TRBJ2-3 and V is TRBV3-1 (or the pseudogene TRBV3-2); D possibly corresponds to TRBD2 (5 bases). With 4 bases removed from V and 9 bases from J, the gap between germline ends came to 20 bases. The CDR3 runs to 15 residues. Germline-derived CDR1 and CDR2 are LGHDT and YNNKEL (reference sequence). In nucleotides, the CDR3 is TGTGCCAGCAGCCCGTCATCGGAAGCGCCGGGAACGCAGTATTTT. This translates into CASSPSSEAPGTQYF.

This chain connects TRBV28 to TRBJ1-1; no clear D. The length of the CDR3 is 11 residues. The V gene lost 6 bases and the J gene lost 1 base, with 3 bases spanning the gap. Germline CDR1 and CDR2: MDHEN and SYDVKM. This CDR3 is CASRTNTEAFF. The CDR3 DNA reads TGTGCCAGCAGAACGAACACTGAAGCTTTCTTT. The variable domain in full, completed from reference TRBV28 and TRBJ1-1, reads DVKVTQSSRYLVKRTGEKVFLECVQDMDHENMFWYRQDPGLGLRLIYFSYDVKMKEKGDIPEGYSVSREKKERFSLILESASTNQTSMYLCASRTNTEAFFGQGTRLTVV.

This chain links TRBV28 with TRBJ2-4, with 9 positions matching TRBD1. Germline-derived CDR1 and CDR2 are MDHEN and SYDVKM. J lost 1 base, V lost 1 base, and 14 bases had no gene match. The CDR3 covers 20 residues. CDR3: CASSLYWTGVSLLAKNIQYF. CDR3 nucleotides: TGTGCCAGCAGTTTATATTGGACAGGGGTTTCTTTGCTGGCCAAAAACATTCAGTACTTC. Drawing the rest from reference TRBV28 and TRBJ2-4, the complete variable domain is DVKVTQSSRYLVKRTGEKVFLECVQDMDHENMFWYRQDPGLGLRLIYFSYDVKMKEKGDIPEGYSVSREKKERFSLILESASTNQTSMYLCASSLYWTGVSLLAKNIQYFGAGTRLSVL.

This clone showed up just a few times. This rearrangement joins TRBV6-2 or TRBV6-3 to TRBJ2-1; D is unresolved. The V gene lost 6 bases and the J gene lost 11 bases, with 17 bases spanning the gap. The CDR3 contains 13 residues. Germline V gene lookup returns CDR1 MNHEY and CDR2 SVGEGT. CDR3 sequence: CASSLLGRSQQFF. CDR3 sequence (DNA): TGTGCCAGCAGCCTACTGGGCCGAAGTCAGCAGTTCTTC.

V usage is TRBV24-1 and J usage is TRBJ2-2; D could derive from TRBD1 or TRBD2 (5 bases each). Germline CDR1 is KGHDR and CDR2 is SFDVKD. V was pared by 0 bases and J by 4 bases, with 8 bases between. This CDR3 has 15 amino acids. The CDR3 sequence is CATSDLLGVTGELFF. The CDR3 DNA reads TGTGCCACCAGTGATTTGCTGGGGGTCACCGGGGAGCTGTTTTTT.

The rearrangement uses TRBV5-1 and TRBJ1-1; the D gene is possibly TRBD1 (5 bases). V lost 3 bases to trimming and J lost 1 base, with 10 bases between them. The germline V gene has CDR1 SGHRS and CDR2 YFSETQ. The CDR3 contains 14 residues. The CDR3 DNA reads TGCGCCAGCAGCTACCGGGACGGGAACACTGAAGCTTTCTTT. Amino acid sequence: CASSYRDGNTEAFF.

The gene calls are TRBV30 and TRBJ2-3; D unclear. The CDR3 consists of 11 residues. Germline-derived CDR1 and CDR2 are GTSNPN and SVGIG (reference sequence). Deletions cut 5 bases from V and 4 bases from J, with 7 bases between. CDR3 loop: CAWVGPDTQYF. As DNA, the CDR3 is TGTGCCTGGGTGGGCCCAGATACGCAGTATTTT.

The chain has TRBV4-2 and TRBJ1-1; D gene uncertain. V lost 0 bases and J lost 7, with 15 bases in between. Germline-derived CDR1 and CDR2 are LGHNA and YNFKEQ. The CDR3 totals 15 residues. CDR3 in amino acids: CASSQDIGVFSEAFF. CDR3 nucleotides: TGTGCCAGCAGCCAAGATATTGGGGTCTTTAGTGAAGCTTTCTTT.